One sample yielded the 15 T cell receptor beta chains listed below, sequenced in a study of blood T cell repertoires in COVID-19. Produced via immunoSEQ multiplex PCR; TCRdb's table is partial and in-frame only. The repertoire consists of a few hundred thousand clones, with approximately 86% occurring once and the leading ten covering roughly 1.9%. Sequencing used peripheral blood. The source is a woman under 40 who had recovered from COVID-19.

V is TRBV28 and J is TRBJ2-5; possibly TRBD1 for D (7 bases). The CDR3 runs to 14 residues. Germline V gene sequence: CDR1 MDHEN, CDR2 SYDVKM. Trimming took 3 bases from V and 4 from J, leaving 12 bases between them. Here the CDR3 DNA reads TGTGCCAGCAGTTTGGGGGGACAGTCAGAGACCCAGTACTTC. Residues: CASSLGGQSETQYF.

The chain is built from TRBV11-2 and TRBJ1-6; D is possibly TRBD1 (5 bases). CDR1 and CDR2 (germline): SGHAT, FQNNGV. The CDR3 has 13 residues. The V and J ends lost 5 bases and 10 bases respectively, with 12 bases between them. The CDR3 sequence is CASSQQDRSPLHF. DNA for the CDR3: TGTGCCAGCAGCCAACAGGATCGCTCACCCCTCCACTTT.

This clone was seen more than once but under ten times. The rearrangement joins TRBV11-2 to TRBJ1-1; D perhaps matches TRBD1 (5 bases). Trimming took 2 bases from V and 5 from J, leaving 12 bases between them. The CDR3 consists of 14 residues. From germline, CDR1 is SGHAT and CDR2 FQNNGV. The CDR3 region is CASSLTQGYTEAFF. In nucleotides, the CDR3 is TGTGCCAGCAGCTTAACCCAGGGCTATACTGAAGCTTTCTTT.

The genes are TRBV7-6 and TRBJ1-1; D call uncertain. The CDR3 is 14 residues long. V lost 2 bases, J lost 1 base, and 8 bases lay in between. CDR1 and CDR2 from the germline V gene are SGHVS and FNYEAQ. CDR3 sequence: CASSLTTQNTEAFF. The CDR3 bases are TGTGCCAGCAGCTTAACTACACAGAACACTGAAGCTTTCTTT.

This chain joins TRBV5-1 and TRBJ1-1; D is uncertain. The CDR3 has 13 amino acids. Germline loops: CDR1 SGHRS, CDR2 YFSETQ. Trimming left V 2 bases short and J 7 bases short, with 12 bases between. The CDR3 loop is CASSLGSGSEAFF. In DNA, the CDR3 is TGCGCCAGCAGCTTAGGTAGCGGGAGTGAAGCTTTCTTT.

The chain joins TRBV11-2 to TRBJ1-1; 7 bases map to TRBD1. Germline V CDR1 and CDR2: SGHAT, FQNNGV. J was trimmed by 0 bases and V by 3 bases; bases with no gene match: 4. The CDR3 contains 15 residues. The CDR3 region has the DNA TGTGCCAGCAGCTTGCAGGGGGGCATGAACACTGAAGCTTTCTTT. Residues: CASSLQGGMNTEAFF.

V is TRBV5-4 and J is TRBJ2-2; the match to TRBD2 covers 12 bases. This CDR3 has 16 residues. Germline V gene lookup returns CDR1 SGHNT and CDR2 YYREEE (reference sequence). J was trimmed by 8 bases and V by 4 bases; bases with no gene match: 9. CDR3 residues: CASSTLAGGPSGELFF. The CDR3 nucleotides read TGTGCCAGCAGCACCCTAGCGGGAGGGCCGTCAGGGGAGCTGTTTTTT.

There are a few counts of this clone. The chain is built from TRBV6-1 and TRBJ2-7, with TRBD1 matching 7 bases. Germline trimming cut 3 bases from V and 7 bases from J; bases unmatched to any gene: 15. This CDR3 region has 16 residues. Per the germline V gene, CDR1 is MNHNS and CDR2 is SASEGT. The CDR3 region is CASSEQKDRDPWEQYF. In nucleotides, the CDR3 is TGTGCCAGCAGTGAGCAAAAAGACAGGGATCCTTGGGAGCAGTACTTC.

This rearrangement joins TRBV5-4 to TRBJ2-5, with D possibly being TRBD2 (5 bases). Germline assignment: CDR1 SGHNT and CDR2 YYREEE (reference sequence). The CDR3 spans 13 residues. With 2 bases removed from V and 1 base from J, the gap between germline ends came to 6 bases. The CDR3 nucleotides are TGTGCCAGCAGCTTCGGGATCCAAGAGACCCAGTACTTC. This codes for CASSFGIQETQYF.

This rearrangement joins TRBV28 to TRBJ2-7; 9 positions match TRBD1. Germline V gives CDR1 MDHEN, CDR2 SYDVKM. Trimming took 7 bases from V and 6 from J; bases not matched to a gene: 7. This CDR3 contains 13 residues. CDR3 sequence: CASTNRGLIEQYF. The CDR3 nucleotides are TGTGCCAGCACCAACAGGGGGCTGATCGAGCAGTACTTC. Full variable domain (missing parts from reference TRBV28 and TRBJ2-7): DVKVTQSSRYLVKRTGEKVFLECVQDMDHENMFWYRQDPGLGLRLIYFSYDVKMKEKGDIPEGYSVSREKKERFSLILESASTNQTSMYLCASTNRGLIEQYFGPGTRLTVT.

This chain links TRBV5-4 with TRBJ2-3; 7 bases align to TRBD2. The CDR3 sequence is 15 residues long. Trimming took 0 bases from V and 4 from J; bases not matched to a gene: 5. Germline V CDR1 and CDR2: SGHNT, YYREEE (reference sequence). This CDR3 is CASSLGTSPPDTQYF. CDR3 nucleotides: TGTGCCAGCAGCTTGGGGACTAGTCCCCCAGATACGCAGTATTTT.

CDR3 nucleotides: TGTGCCAGCACCCCGACCCGGACAGGGAACGAGCAGTACTTC. It encodes CASTPTRTGNEQYF. The gene calls are TRBV6-6 and TRBJ2-7; TRBD1 matches 8 bases. Germline values: CDR1 MNHNY, CDR2 SVGAGI (reference sequence). The CDR3 totals 14 residues. The V and J ends lost 7 bases and 5 bases, in that order; junction bases with no gene match: 10.

The J gene is TRBJ2-5, the V gene TRBV24-1, with TRBD1 as a possible D gene (5 bases). Germline V lookup: CDR1 KGHDR, CDR2 SFDVKD. CDR3 size: 15 residues. Between the trimmed V and J ends, which lost 4 bases and 2 bases, there was a span of 13 bases. CDR3 sequence: CATSDSAQAQETQYF. The DNA for the CDR3 is TGTGCCACCAGTGACTCGGCACAGGCGCAAGAGACCCAGTACTTC.

The J gene is TRBJ2-2, the V gene TRBV9, with D maybe TRBD2 (6 bases). Per germline, CDR1 SGDLS and CDR2 YYNGEE. Trimming cost V 3 bases and J 1 base, with 13 bases left between them. The CDR3 spans 16 residues. The CDR3 coding sequence is TGTGCCAGCAGCGCTCCAGGGCGGGGGAACACCGGGGAGCTGTTTTTT. As protein: CASSAPGRGNTGELFF.

This clone is a singleton in its sample. The V gene is TRBV2, the J gene TRBJ1-1; 8 bases are a match to TRBD1. This CDR3 comprises 15 residues. CDR1 and CDR2 from the germline V gene are SNHLY and FYNNEI. V gave up 2 bases and J gave up 3 bases; unmatched junction bases: 5. CDR3 region: CASSEWQGADTEAFF. The CDR3 DNA reads TGTGCCAGCAGTGAATGGCAGGGGGCCGACACTGAAGCTTTCTTT.